This TCR beta chain is from a study of T cell responses to AZD1222 COVID-19 vaccine. Repertoires were generated with immunoSEQ multiplex PCR, while TCRdb's copy carries only in-frame clones and drops some. The top ten clones hold 2.6% of a sample with 170,000 or so clones, roughly 90% of them seen once. Trimming took 0 bases from V and 6 from J, leaving 9 bases between them. The CDR3 has 14 amino acids. The germline V gene encodes CDR1 KGHSH and CDR2 LQKENI. About this clone: Its antigen is undetermined.

General study points: An increase in Spike-specific TCR breadth and depth was observed after two AZD1222 doses.

Here the sequenced sample was peripheral blood, taken on day 0 of AZD1222 vaccination. The V gene is TRBV18, the J gene TRBJ2-1; tentative D call: TRBD1 (5 bases). The sequence was obtained from an adult in good health. The CDR3 loop reads CASSPPQGGNEQFF. The DNA for the CDR3 is TGTGCCAGCTCACCACCTCAGGGTGGCAATGAGCAGTTCTTC.